This T cell receptor beta chain was documented in a study of radiotherapy plus CTLA-4 blockade in lung cancer. Study outcomes and limitations: TCR clones of tumor origin grew in blood after radiotherapy plus ipilimumab.

As concerns this clone: Its specificity is unknown.

Clones were sequenced by immunoSEQ multiplex PCR, and TCRdb holds only the in-frame ones, with some missing. The table lists approximately 33,000 clones, approximately 82% of them singletons. The TCR sequence derives from a human donor with non-small cell lung cancer who had stable disease on radiotherapy plus ipilimumab. The input for sequencing was peripheral blood, taken from a patient treated with radiotherapy plus ipilimumab.

Written as DNA, the CDR3 is TGTGCCAGCACCACCGATTGGACAGGGGATTATGGCTACACCTTC. It encodes CASTTDWTGDYGYTF. The genes are TRBV6-5 and TRBJ1-2, with 9 bases that match TRBD1. Germline CDR1 is MNHEY and CDR2 is SVGAGI. Germline trimming cut 7 bases from V and 5 bases from J; bases unmatched to any gene: 11. The CDR3 runs 15 residues.